One TCR beta chain is described in this entry. This entry comes from a study of blood T cell repertoires in COVID-19. Study summary: Spain, Italy and the United States supplied samples that represented acute and convalescent COVID-19. Sources were T cells, B-cell-depleted T cells, or PBMCs; the material itself was cDNA or gDNA.

Libraries were prepared by immunoSEQ multiplex PCR; TCRdb keeps only in-frame clonotypes and omits some of them. The table includes around 620,000 clones, about nine tenths detected once. The sample was peripheral blood. The clonotype was recovered from a woman aged 18-35 years with acute or convalescent COVID-19.

The CDR3 loop reads CATSVGGQPQHF. In DNA, the CDR3 is TGTGCCACCAGTGTTGGAGGCCAGCCCCAGCATTTT. This chain joins TRBV24-1 and TRBJ1-5; D gene unclear. The V gene lost 5 bases and the J gene lost 7 bases, with 8 bases spanning the gap. The CDR3 runs to 12 residues. Per germline, CDR1 KGHDR and CDR2 SFDVKD.